These 21 T cell receptor delta chains share one sample of origin, sequenced in a study of gamma-delta T cells after stem cell transplantation. TCRdb re-called the RT-PCR reads using CATT. The sample lists approximately 1,300 delta-chain clones; 17% were seen once. The sequenced material came from gamma-delta T cells. The source is a human donor. It is not recorded whose cells these are; they may come from a transplant donor.

This clone occurred a few times. The genes are TRDV2 and TRDJ1; TRDD3 matches at 11 bases. This CDR3 region has 18 residues. V trimming: 1 base; J trimming: 4 bases; junction bases outside the gene matches: 13. Germline V gene sequence: CDR1 GEAIGNYY, CDR2 EKD. The CDR3 coding sequence is TGTGCCTGTGACACTCTCGATAATGGGGGATACGCTGGCGATAAACTCATCTTT. Translation gives CACDTLDNGGYAGDKLIF.

This clone was seen a few times. Distinct nucleotide sequences in the sample also encode this CDR3. J is TRDJ1 and V is TRDV2; 10 bases are a match to TRDD3. CDR3 length: 16 amino acids. After removal of 4 bases from V and 1 base from J, the junction contained 8 bases not matched to a gene. Looked up from germline, CDR1 is GEAIGNYY and CDR2 is EKD. This CDR3 is CACDPLLGDSTDKLIF. Here the CDR3 DNA reads TGTGCCTGTGATCCCCTACTGGGGGATTCCACCGATAAACTCATCTTT.

In this sample, this clone is hyperexpanded (1% or more). Other DNA sequences from this sample encode an identical CDR3 as well. The rearrangement links TRDV2 to TRDJ1; 12 bases are shared with TRDD3. Trimming cost V 0 bases and J 0 bases; bases outside gene matches: 7. CDR1 is GEAIGNYY and CDR2 is EKD in the germline V gene. The CDR3 runs 18 residues. For the CDR3, the DNA is TGTGCCTGTGACACCGTACTGGGGGATACCGAATACACCGATAAACTCATCTTT. Protein product: CACDTVLGDTEYTDKLIF.

As for this clone: Different DNA sequences within this sample yield the same CDR3. The chain couples TRDV1 to TRDJ1; D perhaps matches TRDD2 (9 bases). The V end was cut by 4 bases, the J end by 0 bases, with 42 bases between. This CDR3 has 25 residues. Germline V gene sequence: CDR1 TSWWSYY, CDR2 QGS. The CDR3 reads CALGAHLPTAKILLGARADTDKLIF. In DNA, the CDR3 is TGTGCTCTTGGGGCCCACCTTCCTACGGCGAAAATATTACTGGGGGCCCGGGCAGACACCGATAAACTCATCTTT.

This clone was picked up a small number of times. This may be a read error: a much more frequent sequence differs by one nucleotide. Other DNA sequences in the sample encode the same CDR3. Here the CDR3 reads CACDTVGVPNTDKLIF. The CDR3 DNA reads as TGTGCCTGTGACACCGTCGGCGTGCCCAACACCGATAAACTCATCTTT. This chain joins TRDV2 and TRDJ1; D gene unclear. This CDR3 is built from 16 residues. Germline V gene sequence: CDR1 GEAIGNYY, CDR2 EKD. Trimming took off 0 bases at V and 0 bases at J, with 13 bases between the two ends.

In this sample, this clone turned up a few times. The chain uses TRDV2 and TRDJ1; 13 bases align to TRDD3. Per the germline V gene, CDR1 is GEAIGNYY and CDR2 is EKD. V shed 4 bases, J shed 0 bases, and the junction held 10 bases outside the gene matches. The CDR3 length is 18 residues. CDR3 amino acids: CACDYVLGDTSYTDKLIF. CDR3 nucleotide sequence: TGTGCCTGTGATTACGTACTGGGGGATACGTCGTACACCGATAAACTCATCTTT.

In regard to this clone: This may be a read error: a much more frequent sequence differs by one nucleotide. The chain recombines TRDV2 with TRDJ3; D might be TRDD3 (5 bases). The ends were cut back, 3 bases at V and 0 bases at J, with 8 bases in the middle. Germline lookup yields CDR1 GEAIGNYY and CDR2 EKD. The CDR3 length is 16 residues. CDR3 in amino acids: CACDALGSWDTRQMFF. CDR3 nucleotides: TGTGCCTGTGACGCGCTGGGCTCCTGGGACACCCGACAGATGTTTTTC.

About this clone: A far larger clone is one base from this, pointing to a likely read error. Different DNA sequences within this sample yield the same CDR3. The V call is TRDV2, the J call TRDJ3, with 12 bases aligning to TRDD3. The CDR3 loop spans 21 amino acids. Germline CDR1 and CDR2: GEAIGNYY and EKD. CDR3 amino acids: CACDTLLGDTNGSCDTRQMFF. The CDR3 DNA reads TGTGCCTGTGACACCCTACTGGGGGATACCAATGGCTCCTGCGACACCCGACAGATGTTTTTC.

This CDR3 reads CACDALEGDTGEVLIF. The CDR3 coding sequence is TGTGCCTGTGACGCATTAGAGGGGGATACAGGCGAAGTGCTCATCTTT. The rearrangement links TRDV2 to TRDJ1, with TRDD3 matching over 9 bases. The CDR3 is 16 residues long. After removal of 3 bases from V and 11 bases from J, the junction contained 18 bases not matched to a gene. Germline values: CDR1 GEAIGNYY, CDR2 EKD.

The rearrangement uses TRDV2 and TRDJ1; 9 nucleotides align to TRDD3. The germline CDR1 and CDR2 sequences are GEAIGNYY and EKD. This CDR3 has 16 amino acids. J lost 0 bases, V lost 3 bases, and 7 bases had no gene match. The CDR3 spells CACDLLTGGDTDKLIF. Written as DNA, the CDR3 is TGTGCCTGTGACTTGCTCACTGGGGGAGACACCGATAAACTCATCTTT.

This chain joins TRDV2 and TRDJ2; 11 bases are a match to TRDD3. After removal of 3 bases from V and 4 bases from J, the junction contained 12 bases not matched to a gene. Germline V gene lookup returns CDR1 GEAIGNYY and CDR2 EKD. The CDR3 has 18 residues. The CDR3 DNA sequence: TGTGCCTGTGACGCCATACTGGGGGATAGCGGTCCGACAGCACAACTCTTCTTT. Translated: CACDAILGDSGPTAQLFF.

This clone is labeled as large (0.1 to 1%). V and J are TRDV2 and TRDJ1; 11 bases match TRDD3. The CDR3 runs 20 residues. Losses at the gene ends were 0 bases for V and 0 bases for J; bases not matched to a gene: 14. Looked up from germline, CDR1 is GEAIGNYY and CDR2 is EKD. The CDR3 protein is CACDTVAGGYTGLYTDKLIF. The CDR3, as DNA: TGTGCCTGTGACACCGTCGCTGGGGGATACACGGGGTTGTACACCGATAAACTCATCTTT.

A few counts support this clone. This sequence joins TRDV2 and TRDJ1; 7 bases line up with TRDD3. The V gene end was trimmed by 3 bases and the J gene end by 5 bases; junction bases not matched to a gene: 11. CDR3 size: 15 residues. Germline V lookup: CDR1 GEAIGNYY, CDR2 EKD. In nucleotides, the CDR3 is TGTGCCTGTGACTCTCTTACTGGGGTTGGGGATAAACTCATCTTT. It translates to CACDSLTGVGDKLIF.

Of note for this clone: A much larger clone differs by one base, so this may be a read error. The J gene is TRDJ1, the V gene TRDV2; D is ambiguous. Germline V gene lookup returns CDR1 GEAIGNYY and CDR2 EKD. The CDR3 length is 16 residues. CDR3 bases: TGTGCCTATGACACCGTCGGCGTGCCTAACACCGATAAACTCATCTTT. This encodes CAYDTVGVPNTDKLIF.

This clone appeared a few times. This chain uses TRDV2 with TRDJ3; 13 bases map to TRDD3. Germline loops: CDR1 GEAIGNYY, CDR2 EKD. V gave up 3 bases and J gave up 3 bases; unmatched junction bases: 7. The CDR3 has 19 amino acids. This CDR3 reads CACDPTGGYANWDTRQMFF. Here the CDR3 DNA reads TGTGCCTGTGACCCCACTGGGGGATACGCGAACTGGGACACCCGACAGATGTTTTTC.

For this clone: Other DNA sequences within the sample encode an identical CDR3. J is TRDJ3 and V is TRDV2; TRDD3 aligns across 7 bases. Germline lookup yields CDR1 GEAIGNYY and CDR2 EKD. Losses at the gene ends were 0 bases for V and 0 bases for J; bases not matched to a gene: 4. The CDR3 contains 18 residues. The CDR3 DNA sequence: TGTGCCTGTGACACCGCTGGGGGTAGCTCCTGGGACACCCGACAGATGTTTTTC. Protein: CACDTAGGSSWDTRQMFF.

On this clone: A much bigger clone sits one base away, suggesting this may be a read error. V and J are TRDV2 and TRDJ1; TRDD3 aligns across 13 bases. From germline, CDR1 is GEAIGNYY and CDR2 EKD. The CDR3 runs 19 residues. The J segment lost 6 bases and the V segment lost 4 bases, leaving 19 bases of the junction unmatched. Written as DNA, the CDR3 is TGTGCCTGTGAGTCCCTACGAAGTACTGGGGGATACGCTGCCAATAAACTCATCTTT. It translates to CACESLRSTGGYAANKLIF.

The V call is TRDV2, the J call TRDJ1; 10 nucleotides line up with TRDD3. V trimming: 3 bases; J trimming: 5 bases; junction bases outside the gene matches: 20. The CDR3 sequence is 19 residues long. Germline CDR1 is GEAIGNYY and CDR2 is EKD. CDR3 loop: CACDAVAARLGDKVDKLIF. DNA of the CDR3: TGTGCCTGTGACGCTGTGGCCGCTAGGCTGGGGGATAAGGTTGATAAACTCATCTTT.

The CDR3 DNA reads as TGTGCCTGTGACACCGTCCGTCCGGGGGATCCTACCACCCCACAAAACACCGATAAACTCATCTTT. Protein sequence: CACDTVRPGDPTTPQNTDKLIF. The chain joins TRDV2 to TRDJ1, with a tentative D call TRDD3 (7 bases). CDR3 length equals 22 residues. The V end was cut by 0 bases, the J end by 0 bases, with 31 bases between. Looked up from germline, CDR1 is GEAIGNYY and CDR2 is EKD.

This CDR3 reads CSVLGDTGSDKLIF. The CDR3 DNA sequence: TGTTCCGTACTGGGGGATACGGGAAGCGATAAACTCATCTTT. The V gene is TRDV2, the J gene TRDJ1; 13 positions match TRDD3. The V gene's germline CDR1 is GEAIGNYY and CDR2 EKD. This CDR3 spans 14 amino acids.

The chain is built from TRDV2 and TRDJ1; 10 nucleotides line up with TRDD3. V lost 0 bases and J lost 0; bases outside the gene matches: 21. The CDR3 spans 22 residues. Germline values: CDR1 GEAIGNYY, CDR2 EKD. The CDR3 protein is CACDTPQQFFVGDTPYTDKLIF. The CDR3 coding sequence is TGTGCCTGTGACACCCCGCAGCAGTTTTTCGTGGGGGATACCCCGTACACCGATAAACTCATCTTT.